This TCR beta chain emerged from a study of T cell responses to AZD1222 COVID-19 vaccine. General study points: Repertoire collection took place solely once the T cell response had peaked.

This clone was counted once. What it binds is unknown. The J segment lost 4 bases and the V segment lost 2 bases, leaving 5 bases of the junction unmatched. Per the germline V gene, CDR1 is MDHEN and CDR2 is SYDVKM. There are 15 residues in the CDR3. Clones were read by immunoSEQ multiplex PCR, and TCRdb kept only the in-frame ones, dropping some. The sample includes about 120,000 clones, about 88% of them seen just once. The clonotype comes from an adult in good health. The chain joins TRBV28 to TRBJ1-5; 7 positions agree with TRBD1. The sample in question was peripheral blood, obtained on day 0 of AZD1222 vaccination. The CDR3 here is CASSLGGTVNQPQHF. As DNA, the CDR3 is TGTGCCAGCAGTTTAGGGGGGACAGTTAATCAGCCCCAGCATTTT. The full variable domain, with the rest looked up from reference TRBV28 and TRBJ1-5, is DVKVTQSSRYLVKRTGEKVFLECVQDMDHENMFWYRQDPGLGLRLIYFSYDVKMKEKGDIPEGYSVSREKKERFSLILESASTNQTSMYLCASSLGGTVNQPQHFGDGTRLSIL.